This T cell receptor (beta chain) was recorded in a study of shared clonotypes between healthy human individuals. V was clipped by 4 bases and J by 4 bases; unmatched bases: 14. The CDR3 has 16 amino acids. The germline V gene has CDR1 SGHRS and CDR2 YFSETQ. Some clones are missing from TCRdb's copy, which holds only in-frame ones; the method was immunoSEQ multiplex PCR. This table holds millions of clones, approximately 93% found once. A note on this clone: Other nucleotide sequences from this sample produce the same CDR3.

Sequencing was done on a sample of naive CD4+ T cells from PBMCs. The subset denotes: CD45RA+ positively selected. The clonotype originates from a man between 18 and 35 years old in good health. Some clones in this sample may be carry-over from other donors' samples. The chain links TRBV5-1 to TRBJ2-7, with 7 bases that match TRBD2. Here the CDR3 reads CASSPGLAGVGYEQYF. The CDR3 nucleotides are TGCGCCAGCAGCCCGGGGCTGGCGGGAGTAGGTTACGAGCAGTACTTC.